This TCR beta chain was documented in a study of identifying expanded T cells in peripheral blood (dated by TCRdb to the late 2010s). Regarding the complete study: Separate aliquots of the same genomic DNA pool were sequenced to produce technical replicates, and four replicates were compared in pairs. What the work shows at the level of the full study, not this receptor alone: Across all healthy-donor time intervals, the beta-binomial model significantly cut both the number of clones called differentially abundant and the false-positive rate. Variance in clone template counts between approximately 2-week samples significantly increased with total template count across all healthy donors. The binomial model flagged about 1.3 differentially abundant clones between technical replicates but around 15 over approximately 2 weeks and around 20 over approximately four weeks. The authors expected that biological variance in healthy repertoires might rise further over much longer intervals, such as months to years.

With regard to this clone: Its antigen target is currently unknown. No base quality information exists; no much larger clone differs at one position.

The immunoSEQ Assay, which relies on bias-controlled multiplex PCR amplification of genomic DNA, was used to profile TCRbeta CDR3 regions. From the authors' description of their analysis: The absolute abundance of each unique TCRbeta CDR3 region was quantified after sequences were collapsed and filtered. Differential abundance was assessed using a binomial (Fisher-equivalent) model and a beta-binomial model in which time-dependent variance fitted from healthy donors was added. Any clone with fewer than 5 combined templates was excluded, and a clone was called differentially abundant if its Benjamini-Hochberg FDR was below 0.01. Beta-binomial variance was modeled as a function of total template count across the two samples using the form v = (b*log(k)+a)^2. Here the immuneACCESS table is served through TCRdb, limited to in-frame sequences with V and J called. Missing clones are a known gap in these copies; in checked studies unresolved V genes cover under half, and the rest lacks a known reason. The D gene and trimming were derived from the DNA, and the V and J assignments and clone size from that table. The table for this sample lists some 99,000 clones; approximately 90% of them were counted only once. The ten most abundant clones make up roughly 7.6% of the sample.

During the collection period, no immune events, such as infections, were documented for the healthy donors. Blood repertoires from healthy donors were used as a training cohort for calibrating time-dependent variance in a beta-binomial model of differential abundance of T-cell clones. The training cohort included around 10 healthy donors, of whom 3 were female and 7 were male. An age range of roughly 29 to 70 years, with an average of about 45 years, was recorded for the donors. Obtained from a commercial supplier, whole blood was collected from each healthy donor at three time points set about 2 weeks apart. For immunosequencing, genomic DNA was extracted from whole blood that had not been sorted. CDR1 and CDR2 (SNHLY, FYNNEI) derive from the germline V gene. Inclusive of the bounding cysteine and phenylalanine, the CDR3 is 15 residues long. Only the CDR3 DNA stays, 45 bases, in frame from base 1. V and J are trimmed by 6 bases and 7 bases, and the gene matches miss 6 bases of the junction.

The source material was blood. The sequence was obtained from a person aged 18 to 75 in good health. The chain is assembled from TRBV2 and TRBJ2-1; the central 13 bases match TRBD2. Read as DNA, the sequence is TGTGCCAGCAGGGCGACTAGCGGGGGGACTAATGAGCAGTTCTTC. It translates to CASRATSGGTNEQFF.